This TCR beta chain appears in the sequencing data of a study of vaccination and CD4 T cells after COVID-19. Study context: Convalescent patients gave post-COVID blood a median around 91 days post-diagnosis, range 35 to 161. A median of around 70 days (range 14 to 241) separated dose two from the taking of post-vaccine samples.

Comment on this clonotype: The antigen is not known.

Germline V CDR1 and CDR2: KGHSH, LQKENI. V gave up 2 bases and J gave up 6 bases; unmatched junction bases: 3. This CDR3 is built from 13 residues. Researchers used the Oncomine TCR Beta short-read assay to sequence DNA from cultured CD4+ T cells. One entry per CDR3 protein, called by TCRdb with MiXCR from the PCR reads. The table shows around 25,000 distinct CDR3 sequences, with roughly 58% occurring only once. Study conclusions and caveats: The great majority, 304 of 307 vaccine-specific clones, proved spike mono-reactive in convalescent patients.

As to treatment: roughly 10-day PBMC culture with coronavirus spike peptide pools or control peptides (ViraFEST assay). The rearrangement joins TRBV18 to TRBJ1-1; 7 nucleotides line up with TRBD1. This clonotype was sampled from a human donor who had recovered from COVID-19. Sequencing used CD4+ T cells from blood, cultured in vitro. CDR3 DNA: TGTGCCAGCTCACCAGCGCAGGGGGCTGAAGCTTTCTTT. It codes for CASSPAQGAEAFF. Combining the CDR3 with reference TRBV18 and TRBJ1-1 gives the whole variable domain NAGVMQNPRHLVRRRGQEARLRCSPMKGHSHVYWYRQLPEEGLKFMVYLQKENIIDESGMPKERFSAEFPKEGPSILRIQQVVRGDSAAYFCASSPAQGAEAFFGQGTRLTVV.